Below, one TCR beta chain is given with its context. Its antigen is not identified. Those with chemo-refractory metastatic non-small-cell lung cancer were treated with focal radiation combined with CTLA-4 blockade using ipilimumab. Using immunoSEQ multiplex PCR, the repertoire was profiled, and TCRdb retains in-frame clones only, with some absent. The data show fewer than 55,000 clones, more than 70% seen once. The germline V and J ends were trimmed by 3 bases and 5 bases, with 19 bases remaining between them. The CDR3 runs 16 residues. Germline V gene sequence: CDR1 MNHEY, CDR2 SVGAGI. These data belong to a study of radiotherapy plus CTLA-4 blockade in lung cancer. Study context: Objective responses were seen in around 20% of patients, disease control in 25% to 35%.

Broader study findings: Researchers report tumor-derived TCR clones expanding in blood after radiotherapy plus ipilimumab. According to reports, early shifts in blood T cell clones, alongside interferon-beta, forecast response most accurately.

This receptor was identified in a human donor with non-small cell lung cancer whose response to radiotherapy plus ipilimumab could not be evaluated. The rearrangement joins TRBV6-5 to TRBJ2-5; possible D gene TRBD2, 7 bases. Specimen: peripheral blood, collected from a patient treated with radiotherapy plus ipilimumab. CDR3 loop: CASSYVGGGARETQYF. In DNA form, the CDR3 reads TGTGCCAGCAGTTATGTGGGTGGGGGGGCACGGGAGACCCAGTACTTC.